This T cell receptor beta chain was identified in a study of OX40 agonist ivuxolimab in advanced cancers. Turning to the study itself: One hepatocellular carcinoma and a couple of cutaneous melanoma patients partially responded.

With respect to this clone: Its antigen remains unknown.

Profiling relied on immunoSEQ multiplex PCR, and the TCRdb table lists in-frame clones only, not all of them. Among around 50,000 clones listed, more than 80% were seen once. Study-wide points: Normalized T-cell clonal expansion was also low in a subset of nonresponders.

The CDR3 sequence is 15 residues long. Germline-derived CDR1 and CDR2 are MNHEY and SVGAGI. Trimming cost V 7 bases and J 6 bases, with 19 bases left between them. This sequence was found in an adult with an advanced solid tumor such as melanoma, head and neck, liver or kidney cancer. The material was CD4+ or CD8+ T cells sorted from blood, obtained in a trial of the OX40 agonist ivuxolimab. V is TRBV6-5 and J is TRBJ2-1; D gene ambiguous. The DNA of the CDR3 is TGTGCCAGCACCCGAACCGGGCCCCCCCTCAATGAGCAGTTCTTC. Encoded protein: CASTRTGPPLNEQFF.